This passage covers 10 T cell receptor beta chains from one sample sequenced in a study of T cell repertoires in cytomegalovirus infection. These receptors have no known antigen. TCRdb reprocessed the reads via MiXCR and lists one record per CDR3 protein. The sample records roughly 860,000 distinct CDR3 sequences, about 30% being singletons. Specimen: cultured CD8+ T cells from PBMCs, collected from culture after CMV antigen stimulation. These receptors came from a human donor in good health (CMV status not recorded). Some clones in this sample may be carry-over from other donors' samples.

This clonotype was seen ten or more times. The chain uses TRBV6-5 and TRBJ1-1; D unclear. The CDR3 runs to 14 residues. Germline V gene sequence: CDR1 MNHEY, CDR2 SVGAGI. Trimming removed 0 bases at V and 1 base at J, with 6 bases between. The DNA for the CDR3 is TGTGCCAGCAGTTACTCTCCTCCGAACACTGAAGCTTTCTTT. Its protein is CASSYSPPNTEAFF.

This clonotype was found many times. The V and J genes are TRBV12-3 or TRBV12-4 and TRBJ2-1, with D possibly matching TRBD1 (6 bases). V was clipped by 6 bases and J by 8 bases, with 11 bases between them. CDR3 length equals 12 residues. CDR3 loop: CASSPRGDEQFF. DNA of the CDR3: TGTGCCAGCAGCCCCAGGGGTGATGAGCAGTTCTTC.

The chain links TRBV2 to TRBJ1-1; D perhaps matches TRBD1 (5 bases). V was clipped by 10 bases and J by 6 bases, with 21 bases between them. CDR3 length: 14 residues. Germline CDR1 and CDR2: SNHLY and FYNNEI. This CDR3 reads CAIPVGELGSEAFF. Here the CDR3 DNA reads TGTGCCATCCCTGTAGGGGAGTTAGGGTCTGAAGCTTTCTTT.

A few counts support this clonotype. The chain combines TRBV7-8 with TRBJ2-2, with D tentatively TRBD2 (6 bases). The CDR3 is 14 residues long. Germline CDR1 reads SGHVS; CDR2 reads FQNEAQ. V lost 5 bases, J lost 11 bases, and 18 bases lay in between. CDR3 sequence reads: CASSLSGLLVELFF. CDR3 coding DNA: TGTGCCAGCAGCCTTTCCGGACTACTGGTAGAGCTGTTTTTT.

V gene TRBV12-3 or TRBV12-4 combines with J gene TRBJ2-5; perhaps TRBD2 as D (6 bases). The CDR3 runs 15 residues. V was trimmed by 2 bases and J by 3 bases, leaving 13 bases between them. The CDR3 reads CASSLIAGRKETQYF. Here the CDR3 DNA reads TGTGCCAGCAGTTTAATCGCGGGGAGAAAAGAGACCCAGTACTTC.

CDR3 amino acids: CASSPEEGTGDYNEQFF. As DNA, the CDR3 is TGTGCCAGCAGCCCCGAAGAGGGGACAGGGGATTACAATGAGCAGTTCTTC. The genes are TRBV9 and TRBJ2-1; 10 positions agree with TRBD1. V shed 4 bases, J shed 4 bases, and the junction held 11 bases outside the gene matches. The length of the CDR3 is 17 residues. CDR1 is SGDLS, CDR2 YYNGEE, per germline.

This clonotype showed up many times. The chain recombines TRBV2 with TRBJ2-2; either TRBD1 or TRBD2 may fit D (5 bases each). This CDR3 spans 16 amino acids. The V gene's germline CDR1 is SNHLY and CDR2 FYNNEI. V was clipped by 0 bases and J by 0 bases, with 8 bases between them. CDR3 amino acids: CASSEARGANTGELFF. CDR3 nucleotide sequence: TGTGCCAGCAGTGAAGCTCGGGGCGCGAACACCGGGGAGCTGTTTTTT. Variable domain in full (rest from reference TRBV2 and TRBJ2-2): EPEVTQTPSHQVTQMGQEVILRCVPISNHLYFYWYRQILGQKVEFLVSFYNNEISEKSEIFDDQFSVERPDGSNFTLKIRSTKLEDSAMYFCASSEARGANTGELFFGEGSRLTVL.

This clonotype appeared a few times. The rearrangement uses TRBV7-9 and TRBJ1-6; TRBD1 matches at 9 bases. The V segment lost 5 bases and the J segment 7 bases; nucleotides outside the gene matches: 6. Germline V CDR1 and CDR2: SEHNR, FQNEAQ (reference sequence). There are 15 residues in the CDR3. The CDR3, as DNA: TGTGCCAGCAGCGCCCGGACAGGGGTGAATTCACCCCTCCACTTT. The encoded protein is CASSARTGVNSPLHF.

This clonotype was seen a few times. V and J are TRBV7-9 and TRBJ2-1, with 9 bases identical to TRBD1. The germline V gene has CDR1 SEHNR and CDR2 FQNEAQ (reference sequence). With 5 bases clipped from V and 0 bases from J, the junction kept 14 bases outside the gene matches. The CDR3 covers 19 residues. CDR3 in DNA: TGTGCCAGCAGCCCCGCCGGACAGGGGATAAGGAACTCCTACAATGAGCAGTTCTTC. It encodes CASSPAGQGIRNSYNEQFF.

As for this clonotype: At one boundary the junction diverges from the germline segment, which might be a read error. The chain recombines TRBV7-2 with TRBJ1-1; a possible D gene is TRBD1 (5 bases). This CDR3 is built from 13 residues. Germline CDR1 reads SGHTA; CDR2 reads FQGNSA. The CDR3: CANSLGVGTEAFF. The CDR3 DNA reads as TGTGCCAACAGCTTAGGGGTAGGCACTGAAGCTTTCTTT.